The 9 T cell receptor beta chains below come from one sample, sequenced in a study of cytomegalovirus exposure and HLA in healthy donors. In the PCR, 60 Vbeta and 13 Jbeta primers were used. Profiling relied on immunoSEQ multiplex PCR, and the TCRdb table lists in-frame clones only, not all of them. Of about 140,000 clones in the sample, around 80% were seen once. Sequencing was done on a sample of PBMCs. These receptors all come from a man aged 35 to 55 in good health and CMV-seropositive.

The chain links TRBV19 to TRBJ2-1, with 9 bases matching TRBD2. The CDR3 runs to 15 residues. CDR1 and CDR2 (germline): LNHDA, SQIVND (reference sequence). J was trimmed by 6 bases and V by 9 bases; bases with no gene match: 12. This CDR3 reads CASLSGGLAGNEQFF. The CDR3 coding sequence is TGTGCCAGCCTTTCCGGGGGACTAGCCGGCAATGAGCAGTTCTTC.

This chain uses TRBV6-1 with TRBJ1-4; the D is unclear. In germline, CDR1 is MNHNS, CDR2 SASEGT. V was shortened by 6 bases and J by 7 bases, with 3 bases between the two germline ends. This CDR3 has 10 amino acids. CDR3 nucleotide sequence: TGTGCCAGCAGCCTTGAAAAACTGTTTTTT. Its protein product is CASSLEKLFF.

In DNA, the CDR3 is TGTGCCAGCAGCTTATCGGGGTTAACTAATGAAAAACTGTTTTTT. Translating it yields CASSLSGLTNEKLFF. The genes are TRBV7-2 and TRBJ1-4; D is ambiguous. Germline-derived CDR1 and CDR2 are SGHTA and FQGNSA. This CDR3 spans 15 amino acids. The ends were cut back, 2 bases at V and 1 base at J, with 8 bases in the middle.

The chain has TRBV6-5 and TRBJ1-5; the match to TRBD1 covers 7 bases. CDR1 MNHEY and CDR2 SVGAGI come from the germline V gene. The CDR3 covers 13 residues. Trimming took 6 bases from V and 2 from J; bases not matched to a gene: 1. CDR3 sequence (DNA): TGTGCCAGCAGCGACAGGGGCAATCAGCCCCAGCATTTT. As protein: CASSDRGNQPQHF.

The gene calls are TRBV9 and TRBJ1-1, with D uncertain. The germline gives CDR1 SGDLS, CDR2 YYNGEE. There are 13 residues in the CDR3. Between the trimmed V and J ends, which lost 6 bases and 1 base, there was a span of 10 bases. The CDR3: CASKKEANTEAFF. CDR3 sequence (DNA): TGTGCCAGCAAGAAGGAGGCGAACACTGAAGCTTTCTTT.

The chain employs TRBV28 and TRBJ1-5; D is possibly TRBD1 (5 bases). Germline V lookup: CDR1 MDHEN, CDR2 SYDVKM. This CDR3 spans 13 amino acids. V was pared by 3 bases and J by 9 bases, with 12 bases between. The CDR3 DNA sequence: TGTGCCAGCAGTTTTAGGGGCCCCGGGCCCCAGCATTTT. It translates to CASSFRGPGPQHF.

This clone was picked up one time. This sequence joins TRBV14 and TRBJ1-2; possibly TRBD1 for D (5 bases). Between the trimmed V and J ends, which lost 3 bases and 6 bases, there was a span of 17 bases. Germline V gene sequence: CDR1 SGHDN, CDR2 FVKESK. The CDR3 spans 15 residues. DNA of the CDR3: TGTGCCAGCAGCCATGATCTGTCAGGGTTAAATGGCTACACCTTC. Translation gives CASSHDLSGLNGYTF.

The chain has TRBV30 and TRBJ1-2; the match to TRBD1 covers 7 bases. Per the germline V gene, CDR1 is GTSNPN and CDR2 is SVGIG (reference sequence). The CDR3 sequence is 14 residues long. The J segment lost 4 bases and the V segment lost 2 bases, leaving 7 bases of the junction unmatched. CDR3 loop: CAWSPPGGSYGYTF. Here the CDR3 DNA reads TGTGCCTGGAGTCCCCCAGGGGGGAGCTATGGCTACACCTTC.

Only one count was recorded for this clone. The J gene is TRBJ2-3, the V gene TRBV7-2; the match to TRBD1 covers 8 bases. J lost 2 bases, V lost 3 bases, and 7 bases had no gene match. This CDR3 is built from 16 residues. The germline V gene has CDR1 SGHTA and CDR2 FQGNSA. CDR3 residues: CASSLQFRGLTDTQYF. The CDR3 nucleotides read TGTGCCAGCAGCTTGCAATTCAGGGGGCTCACAGATACGCAGTATTTT.